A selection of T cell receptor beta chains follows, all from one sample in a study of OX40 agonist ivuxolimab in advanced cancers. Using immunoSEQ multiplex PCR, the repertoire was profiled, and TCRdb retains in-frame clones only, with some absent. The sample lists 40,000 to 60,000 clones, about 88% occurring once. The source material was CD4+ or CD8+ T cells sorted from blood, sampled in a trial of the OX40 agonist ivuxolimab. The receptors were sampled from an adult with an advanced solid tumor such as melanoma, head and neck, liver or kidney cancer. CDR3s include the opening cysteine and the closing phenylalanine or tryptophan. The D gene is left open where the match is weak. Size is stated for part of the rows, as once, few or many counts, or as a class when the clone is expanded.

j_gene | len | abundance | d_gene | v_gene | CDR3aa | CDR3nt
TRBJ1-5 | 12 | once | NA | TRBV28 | CASWTLNQPQHF | TGTGCCAGTTGGACCCTCAATCAGCCCCAGCATTTT
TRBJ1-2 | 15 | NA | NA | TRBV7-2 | CASSLVLRRDDGYTF | TGTGCCAGCAGCTTAGTACTTCGCAGGGACGATGGCTACACCTTC
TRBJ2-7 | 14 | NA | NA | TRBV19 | CASSLLGASYEQYF | TGTGCCAGTAGCCTCCTTGGGGCCTCCTACGAGCAGTACTTC
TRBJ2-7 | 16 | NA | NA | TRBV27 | CASSPMTGSYSYEQYF | TGTGCCAGCAGTCCCATGACAGGCAGTTACTCCTACGAGCAGTACTTC
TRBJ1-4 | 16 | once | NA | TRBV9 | CASSAGQGNNFEKLFF | TGTGCCAGCAGCGCGGGGCAGGGAAACAACTTTGAAAAACTGTTTTTT
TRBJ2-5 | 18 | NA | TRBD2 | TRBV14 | CASSQLAGVLPSQETQYF | TGTGCCAGCAGCCAATTAGCGGGGGTCCTTCCCTCGCAAGAGACCCAGTACTTC
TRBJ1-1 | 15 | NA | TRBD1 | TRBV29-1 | CSVCPSGQGDTEAFF | TGCAGCGTTTGCCCCTCCGGACAGGGGGACACTGAAGCTTTCTTT
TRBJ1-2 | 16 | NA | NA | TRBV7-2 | CASSSSRDGKNYGYTF | TGTGCCAGCAGCTCGTCCCGGGACGGAAAAAACTATGGCTACACCTTC
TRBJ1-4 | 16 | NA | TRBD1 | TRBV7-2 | CASSLTGRMANEKLFF | TGTGCCAGCAGCTTGACAGGGAGGATGGCTAATGAAAAACTGTTTTTT
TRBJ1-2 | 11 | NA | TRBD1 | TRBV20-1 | CSHNDRDGYTF | TGCAGTCATAATGACAGGGATGGCTACACCTTC
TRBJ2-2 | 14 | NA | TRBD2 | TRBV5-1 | CASSSSGRAGELFF | TGCGCCAGCAGCTCGAGCGGGAGAGCCGGGGAGCTGTTTTTT
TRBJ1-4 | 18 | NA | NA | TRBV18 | CASSPRSWVQATNEKLFF | TGTGCCAGCTCACCACGGTCGTGGGTCCAGGCGACTAATGAAAAACTGTTTTTT
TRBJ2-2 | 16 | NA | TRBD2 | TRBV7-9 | CASSVPWEGLVGELFF | TGTGCCAGCAGCGTCCCCTGGGAGGGCCTGGTCGGGGAGCTGTTTTTT
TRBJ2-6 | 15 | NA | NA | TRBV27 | CASSFYDSGANVLTF | TGTGCCAGCAGTTTTTACGACTCTGGGGCCAACGTCCTGACTTTC
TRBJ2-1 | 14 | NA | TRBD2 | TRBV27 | CASSLLAGVNEQFF | TGTGCCAGCAGTTTACTAGCGGGAGTCAATGAGCAGTTCTTC
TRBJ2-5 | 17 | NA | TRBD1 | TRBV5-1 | CASSPRPVTGVSGTQYF | TGCGCCAGCAGCCCCCGTCCGGTGACAGGGGTCAGTGGGACCCAGTACTTC
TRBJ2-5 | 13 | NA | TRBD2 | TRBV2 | CASTTSGSETQYF | TGTGCCAGCACGACTAGCGGGAGTGAGACCCAGTACTTC
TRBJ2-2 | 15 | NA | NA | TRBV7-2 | CASSLSRGEYGELFF | TGTGCCAGCAGCTTAAGCCGGGGAGAATACGGGGAGCTGTTTTTT
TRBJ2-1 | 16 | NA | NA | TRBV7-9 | CASRHRGRGSDNEQFF | TGTGCCAGCAGGCATCGGGGACGGGGTTCGGACAATGAGCAGTTCTTC
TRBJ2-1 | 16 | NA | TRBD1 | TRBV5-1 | CASSLYFGTANNEQFF | TGCGCCAGCAGCTTGTATTTCGGGACAGCTAACAATGAGCAGTTCTTC
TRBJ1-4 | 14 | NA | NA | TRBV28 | CASGTGSRGEKLFF | TGTGCCAGCGGAACAGGGTCTAGGGGTGAAAAACTGTTTTTT
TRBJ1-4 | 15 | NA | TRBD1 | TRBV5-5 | CASSLGTGVNEKLFF | TGTGCCAGCAGCTTGGGGACAGGAGTTAATGAAAAACTGTTTTTT
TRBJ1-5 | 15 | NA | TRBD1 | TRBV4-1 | CASSQDGDRVKPQHF | TGCGCCAGCAGCCAAGATGGTGACAGGGTTAAGCCCCAGCATTTT
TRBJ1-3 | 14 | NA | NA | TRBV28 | CASSTSGVMTTIYF | TGTGCCAGCTCCACGTCGGGGGTGATGACCACCATATATTTT
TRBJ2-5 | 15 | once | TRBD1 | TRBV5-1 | CASSSGQGARKTQYF | TGCGCCAGCAGCTCCGGACAGGGGGCGAGGAAGACCCAGTACTTC
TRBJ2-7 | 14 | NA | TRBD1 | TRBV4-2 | CASSPRQGGYEQYF | TGTGCCAGCAGCCCCAGACAGGGCGGCTACGAGCAGTACTTC
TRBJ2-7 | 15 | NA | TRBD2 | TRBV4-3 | CASSQDWTSSYEQYF | TGCGCCAGCAGCCAAGATTGGACTAGCTCCTACGAGCAGTACTTC
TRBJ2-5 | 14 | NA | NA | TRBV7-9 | CASSLAAGRETQYF | TGTGCCAGCAGCTTAGCGGCCGGGCGAGAGACCCAGTACTTC
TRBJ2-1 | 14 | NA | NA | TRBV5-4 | CASSRASADNEQFF | TGTGCCAGCAGCCGCGCCTCCGCAGACAATGAGCAGTTCTTC
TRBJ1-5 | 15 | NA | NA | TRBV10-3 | CAISESLSGNQPQHF | TGTGCCATCAGTGAGTCGCTCAGCGGGAATCAGCCCCAGCATTTT
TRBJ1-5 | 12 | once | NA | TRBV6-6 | CASSNGPQPQHF | TGTGCCAGCAGTAACGGGCCCCAGCCCCAGCATTTT
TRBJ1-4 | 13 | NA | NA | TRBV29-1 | CSAKQGSGEKLFF | TGCAGCGCTAAACAGGGCTCCGGGGAAAAACTGTTTTTT
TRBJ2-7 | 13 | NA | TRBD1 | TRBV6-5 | CASSWDRTYEQYF | TGTGCCAGCAGTTGGGACAGGACCTACGAGCAGTACTTC
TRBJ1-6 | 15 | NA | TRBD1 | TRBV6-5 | CASSTTGTANSPLHF | TGTGCCAGCAGTACGACGGGGACAGCCAATTCACCCCTCCACTTT
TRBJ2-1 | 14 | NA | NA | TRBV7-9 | CASSPDQSYNEQFF | TGTGCCAGCAGCCCCGACCAGTCCTACAATGAGCAGTTCTTC
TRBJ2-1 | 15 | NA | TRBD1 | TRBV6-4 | CASKRFGTANNEQFF | TGTGCCAGCAAGCGATTCGGGACAGCGAACAATGAGCAGTTCTTC
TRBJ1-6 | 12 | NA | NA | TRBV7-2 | CASSLAAPPLHF | TGTGCCAGCAGCTTAGCAGCCCCACCCCTCCACTTT
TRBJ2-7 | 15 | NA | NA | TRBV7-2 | CTSTPGTGHTYEQYF | TGTACCAGCACTCCCGGGACGGGCCATACCTACGAGCAGTACTTC
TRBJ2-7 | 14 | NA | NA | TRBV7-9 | CASSGLVSSYEQYF | TGTGCCAGCAGCGGACTCGTCAGCTCCTACGAGCAGTACTTC
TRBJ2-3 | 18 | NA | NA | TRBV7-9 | CASSLGVGHKSGTDTQYF | TGTGCCAGCAGCTTAGGAGTCGGACACAAAAGCGGCACAGATACGCAGTATTTT
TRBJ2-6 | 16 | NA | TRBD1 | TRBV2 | CATGGTTPSGANVLTF | TGTGCCACAGGGGGCACAACCCCCTCTGGGGCCAACGTCCTGACTTTC
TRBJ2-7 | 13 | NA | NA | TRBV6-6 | CASKQGHSYEQYF | TGTGCCAGCAAGCAGGGACATTCCTACGAGCAGTACTTC
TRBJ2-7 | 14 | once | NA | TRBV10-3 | CAISDFGQYYEQYF | TGTGCCATCAGTGACTTTGGCCAGTACTACGAGCAGTACTTC